These 5 T cell receptor beta chains were all obtained from the same sample, sequenced in a study of cytomegalovirus exposure and HLA in healthy donors. The study ran its PCR with 60 Vbeta and 13 Jbeta primers. The data were produced by immunoSEQ multiplex PCR, yet TCRdb's version contains in-frame clones alone and is incomplete. The sample yields tens of thousands of clones, approximately 75% seen once. Sequencing was done on a sample of PBMCs. These receptors were collected from a young woman in good health and CMV-seronegative.

The chain uses TRBV4-1 and TRBJ2-6; no firm D call. V lost 4 bases and J lost 2, with 15 bases in between. Germline V gene data show CDR1 as MGHRA and CDR2 as YSYEKL. The CDR3 length is 17 residues. The CDR3 nucleotides are TGCGCCAGCAGCCCCCCTCCCGGAGCGACTGGGGCCAACGTCCTGACTTTC. As protein: CASSPPPGATGANVLTF.

This chain links TRBV7-2 with TRBJ1-2; 8 bases are a match to TRBD1. Germline V gene lookup returns CDR1 SGHTA and CDR2 FQGNSA. V shed 1 base and J 6 bases; nucleotides not matched to a gene: 4. This CDR3 is 14 amino acids long. In nucleotides, the CDR3 is TGTGCCAGCAGCTTAGAAAGACAGGGGCATGGCTACACCTTC. It encodes CASSLERQGHGYTF.

The chain has TRBV7-2 and TRBJ2-2; D possibly corresponds to TRBD1 (5 bases). Trimming stripped 3 bases from V and 4 bases from J, with 9 bases between. The CDR3 is made up of 14 amino acids. Germline assignment: CDR1 SGHTA and CDR2 FQGNSA. CDR3 coding DNA: TGTGCCAGCAGCTTGGGGCCCGGCACCGGGGAGCTGTTTTTT. Protein product: CASSLGPGTGELFF.

The chain recombines TRBV7-7 with TRBJ2-7; 11 nucleotides match TRBD2. The CDR3 is 21 amino acids. CDR1 is SSHAT and CDR2 is FNYEAQ in the germline V gene (reference sequence). CDR3: CASSLGQGASGRPFPVYEQYV. The CDR3 nucleotides read TGTGCTAGCAGCTTAGGCCAGGGGGCTAGCGGGAGGCCTTTTCCAGTCTACGAGCAGTACGTC.

The chain employs TRBV9 and TRBJ2-2; 9 nucleotides line up with TRBD2. The CDR3 totals 15 residues. After removal of 4 bases from V and 1 base from J, the junction contained 2 bases not matched to a gene. The germline gives CDR1 SGDLS, CDR2 YYNGEE. The CDR3, as DNA: TGTGCCAGCAGCACGACTAGCGGGAACACCGGGGAGCTGTTTTTT. Translated, it gives CASSTTSGNTGELFF.